A selection of T cell receptor beta chains follows, all from one sample in a study of T cell responses to AZD1222 COVID-19 vaccine. Measured with immunoSEQ multiplex PCR; TCRdb has only the in-frame clones, and not every one. The sample consists of approximately 100,000 clones, 90% to 95% of them appearing once. This sample comprised peripheral blood, obtained on day 0 of AZD1222 vaccination. These receptors were taken from an adult in good health. CDR3s include the opening cysteine and the closing phenylalanine or tryptophan. The order of the fields is CDR3 protein, CDR3 DNA, V gene, clone size, D gene, J gene. D genes are given only for firm matches. A row's size may be missing; if present it is once, few, many or a size class.

cdr3_aa: CASIKWGVEAFF; cdr3_nt: TGTGCCAGCATTAAATGGGGTGTGGAAGCTTTCTTT; v_call: TRBV6-5; clone_size: .; d_call: .; j_call: TRBJ1-1
cdr3_aa: CASSVGLAENYEQYF; cdr3_nt: TGTGCCAGCAGCGTAGGACTAGCGGAGAACTACGAGCAGTACTTC; v_call: TRBV9; clone_size: .; d_call: TRBD2; j_call: TRBJ2-7
cdr3_aa: CAISDPTGTFYNEQFF; cdr3_nt: TGTGCCATCAGTGACCCGACAGGGACTTTCTACAATGAGCAGTTCTTC; v_call: TRBV10-3; clone_size: .; d_call: .; j_call: TRBJ2-1
cdr3_aa: CAISELGVDNSPLHF; cdr3_nt: TGTGCCATCAGTGAGCTCGGGGTAGACAATTCACCCCTCCACTTT; v_call: TRBV10-3; clone_size: .; d_call: .; j_call: TRBJ1-6
cdr3_aa: CASSLKGPHQETQYF; cdr3_nt: TGTGCCAGCAGCTTAAAAGGACCGCACCAAGAGACCCAGTACTTC; v_call: TRBV7-9; clone_size: once; d_call: .; j_call: TRBJ2-5
cdr3_aa: CASSLGTGGWTDTQYF; cdr3_nt: TGCGCCAGCAGCTTGGGGACAGGGGGCTGGACAGATACGCAGTATTTT; v_call: TRBV5-1; clone_size: .; d_call: TRBD1; j_call: TRBJ2-3
cdr3_aa: CASSVGRGSTGELFF; cdr3_nt: TGTGCCAGCAGCGTCGGCAGGGGAAGCACCGGGGAGCTGTTTTTT; v_call: TRBV9; clone_size: .; d_call: .; j_call: TRBJ2-2
cdr3_aa: CATSDPSGNGQTQYF; cdr3_nt: TGTGCCACCAGTGATCCTAGCGGGAATGGGCAGACCCAGTACTTC; v_call: TRBV24-1; clone_size: .; d_call: TRBD2; j_call: TRBJ2-5
cdr3_aa: CASSLYTGSHEKLFF; cdr3_nt: TGTGCCAGCAGCCTGTACACAGGGTCTCATGAAAAACTGTTTTTT; v_call: TRBV7-2; clone_size: .; d_call: .; j_call: TRBJ1-4
cdr3_aa: CASSEPGLAGDTQYF; cdr3_nt: TGCGCCAGCAGTGAACCGGGACTAGCAGGGGATACGCAGTATTTT; v_call: TRBV10-2; clone_size: .; d_call: TRBD2; j_call: TRBJ2-3
cdr3_aa: CATEDRTGELFF; cdr3_nt: TGTGCCACCGAGGATAGGACCGGGGAGCTGTTTTTT; v_call: TRBV24-1; clone_size: .; d_call: .; j_call: TRBJ2-2
cdr3_aa: CASSYGLAGGEQFF; cdr3_nt: TGTGCCAGCAGTTACGGGCTAGCGGGAGGTGAGCAGTTCTTC; v_call: TRBV6-2/TRBV6-3; clone_size: .; d_call: TRBD2; j_call: TRBJ2-1
cdr3_aa: CASSPRTSGRAYEQYF; cdr3_nt: TGTGCCAGCAGCCCTCGGACTAGCGGGAGGGCCTACGAGCAGTACTTC; v_call: TRBV7-9; clone_size: .; d_call: TRBD2; j_call: TRBJ2-7
cdr3_aa: CASNFAGAGAGNTIYF; cdr3_nt: TGTGCCAGTAATTTCGCAGGCGCCGGGGCTGGAAACACCATATATTTT; v_call: TRBV19; clone_size: .; d_call: .; j_call: TRBJ1-3
cdr3_aa: CASSQPPGRASGNRHYEQYF; cdr3_nt: TGTGCCAGCAGCCAACCACCCGGGCGGGCTAGCGGGAACAGGCACTACGAGCAGTACTTC; v_call: TRBV4-2; clone_size: once; d_call: TRBD2; j_call: TRBJ2-7
cdr3_aa: CAQTGQGPNSPLHF; cdr3_nt: TGTGCCCAAACTGGGCAGGGGCCTAATTCACCCCTCCACTTT; v_call: TRBV2; clone_size: .; d_call: .; j_call: TRBJ1-6
cdr3_aa: CASSFASGWGEQFF; cdr3_nt: TGTGCCAGCAGTTTTGCTAGCGGTTGGGGTGAGCAGTTCTTC; v_call: TRBV27; clone_size: .; d_call: TRBD2; j_call: TRBJ2-1
cdr3_aa: CASSPLAVSYEQYF; cdr3_nt: TGTGCCAGCAGTCCGCTAGCGGTCTCCTACGAGCAGTACTTC; v_call: TRBV28; clone_size: .; d_call: TRBD2; j_call: TRBJ2-7
cdr3_aa: CASSSYRDRKNIQYF; cdr3_nt: TGTGCCAGCAGCAGCTACCGGGACAGAAAAAACATTCAGTACTTC; v_call: TRBV7-9; clone_size: .; d_call: TRBD1; j_call: TRBJ2-4
cdr3_aa: CASSTGGSSNQPQHF; cdr3_nt: TGTGCCAGCAGTACAGGGGGCTCGAGCAATCAGCCCCAGCATTTT; v_call: TRBV9; clone_size: .; d_call: TRBD1; j_call: TRBJ1-5
cdr3_aa: CATSRDRFKQFF; cdr3_nt: TGTGCCACCAGCAGAGATCGCTTTAAGCAGTTCTTC; v_call: TRBV15; clone_size: .; d_call: .; j_call: TRBJ2-1
cdr3_aa: CSGRTWLDEQFF; cdr3_nt: TGCAGCGGCCGTACCTGGTTGGATGAGCAGTTCTTC; v_call: TRBV29-1; clone_size: .; d_call: .; j_call: TRBJ2-1
cdr3_aa: CASSQVGRDLETQYF; cdr3_nt: TGTGCCAGCAGCCAAGTCGGGCGGGATTTAGAGACCCAGTACTTC; v_call: TRBV4-2; clone_size: .; d_call: .; j_call: TRBJ2-5
cdr3_aa: CASSPRTRTFTDTQYF; cdr3_nt: TGTGCTAGCAGCCCCCGGACTAGAACGTTCACAGATACGCAGTATTTT; v_call: TRBV7-7; clone_size: .; d_call: TRBD2; j_call: TRBJ2-3
cdr3_aa: CASSHWSKVRGETQYF; cdr3_nt: TGTGCCAGCAGCCACTGGAGTAAGGTGCGCGGGGAGACCCAGTACTTC; v_call: TRBV3-1/TRBV3-2; clone_size: .; d_call: .; j_call: TRBJ2-5
cdr3_aa: CASSLIRRESNSPLHF; cdr3_nt: TGTGCCAGCAGTTTGATCCGCCGGGAGTCTAATTCACCCCTCCACTTT; v_call: TRBV27; clone_size: .; d_call: .; j_call: TRBJ1-6
cdr3_aa: CASSPNLAGVSDTQYF; cdr3_nt: TGTGCCAGCTCACCAAATCTAGCGGGAGTCTCTGATACGCAGTATTTT; v_call: TRBV18; clone_size: .; d_call: TRBD2; j_call: TRBJ2-3
cdr3_aa: CASSPGNTEAFF; cdr3_nt: TGTGCCAGCTCACCGGGGAACACTGAAGCTTTCTTT; v_call: TRBV18; clone_size: .; d_call: .; j_call: TRBJ1-1
cdr3_aa: CAISGHDSNQPQHF; cdr3_nt: TGTGCCATCAGTGGACACGATAGCAATCAGCCCCAGCATTTT; v_call: TRBV10-3; clone_size: .; d_call: .; j_call: TRBJ1-5
cdr3_aa: CASRDSPIWNTIYF; cdr3_nt: TGTGCCAGCAGGGATTCCCCGATTTGGAACACCATATATTTT; v_call: TRBV6-5; clone_size: .; d_call: .; j_call: TRBJ1-3
cdr3_aa: CASSQVVVRPTGELFF; cdr3_nt: TGTGCCAGCAGCCAAGTAGTAGTACGTCCCACCGGGGAGCTGTTTTTT; v_call: TRBV3-1/TRBV3-2; clone_size: .; d_call: .; j_call: TRBJ2-2
cdr3_aa: CASSVAGSTDTQYF; cdr3_nt: TGTGCCAGCAGCGTAGCAGGTAGCACAGATACGCAGTATTTT; v_call: TRBV9; clone_size: .; d_call: .; j_call: TRBJ2-3
cdr3_aa: CASSRELEETQYF; cdr3_nt: TGTGCCAGCTCCCGGGAGTTGGAAGAGACCCAGTACTTC; v_call: TRBV18; clone_size: .; d_call: .; j_call: TRBJ2-5
cdr3_aa: CASSLGTKDEQFF; cdr3_nt: TGTGCCAGCAGCTTAGGTACCAAGGATGAGCAGTTCTTC; v_call: TRBV7-9; clone_size: .; d_call: .; j_call: TRBJ2-1
cdr3_aa: CASSYLDTQYF; cdr3_nt: TGTGCCAGCAGTTACCTTGATACGCAGTATTTT; v_call: TRBV6-6; clone_size: .; d_call: .; j_call: TRBJ2-3
cdr3_aa: CAWGGSLGLFF; cdr3_nt: TGTGCCTGGGGGGGAAGTCTTGGACTGTTTTTT; v_call: TRBV30; clone_size: .; d_call: .; j_call: TRBJ1-4
cdr3_aa: CSVGQIQETQYF; cdr3_nt: TGCAGCGTGGGACAGATCCAAGAGACCCAGTACTTC; v_call: TRBV29-1; clone_size: .; d_call: TRBD1; j_call: TRBJ2-5
cdr3_aa: CASSLAGGNYGYTF; cdr3_nt: TGTGCCAGCAGCCTCGCGGGAGGGAACTATGGCTACACCTTC; v_call: TRBV5-4; clone_size: .; d_call: .; j_call: TRBJ1-2
cdr3_aa: CATSKGGANYGYTF; cdr3_nt: TGTGCCACCAGCAAGGGGGGAGCTAACTATGGCTACACCTTC; v_call: TRBV15; clone_size: .; d_call: .; j_call: TRBJ1-2
cdr3_aa: CASSRGSLNYGYTF; cdr3_nt: TGTGCCAGCAGCCGAGGGAGCCTTAACTATGGCTACACCTTC; v_call: TRBV3-1/TRBV3-2; clone_size: .; d_call: .; j_call: TRBJ1-2
cdr3_aa: CASSSQGANEKLFF; cdr3_nt: TGCGCCAGCAGCTCACAGGGGGCTAATGAAAAACTGTTTTTT; v_call: TRBV5-1; clone_size: .; d_call: TRBD1; j_call: TRBJ1-4
cdr3_aa: CASSNRDNPNNQPQHF; cdr3_nt: TGTGCCAGCTCAAATCGGGACAACCCAAACAATCAGCCCCAGCATTTT; v_call: TRBV18; clone_size: once; d_call: .; j_call: TRBJ1-5
cdr3_aa: CASSPPGGRNYGYTF; cdr3_nt: TGTGCCAGCTCACCACCGGGGGGCCGGAACTATGGCTACACCTTC; v_call: TRBV18; clone_size: .; d_call: .; j_call: TRBJ1-2
cdr3_aa: CASTDRGDTGELFF; cdr3_nt: TGTGCCAGTACTGACCGGGGCGACACCGGGGAGCTGTTTTTT; v_call: TRBV11-3; clone_size: .; d_call: .; j_call: TRBJ2-2
cdr3_aa: CASSRGGDSRETQYF; cdr3_nt: TGTGCCAGCAGCCGCGGGGGGGACAGTCGAGAGACCCAGTACTTC; v_call: TRBV6-5; clone_size: .; d_call: TRBD2; j_call: TRBJ2-5
cdr3_aa: CAISRDRGYGYTF; cdr3_nt: TGTGCCATCAGCCGGGACAGGGGATATGGCTACACCTTC; v_call: TRBV10-3; clone_size: few; d_call: TRBD1; j_call: TRBJ1-2
cdr3_aa: CASSEKAELTQETQYF; cdr3_nt: TGTGCCAGCAGCGAGAAGGCAGAATTAACGCAAGAGACCCAGTACTTC; v_call: TRBV7-9; clone_size: .; d_call: .; j_call: TRBJ2-5
cdr3_aa: CASSPSGGSLAGELFF; cdr3_nt: TGTGCCAGCAGCCCGTCTGGGGGATCATTGGCCGGGGAGCTGTTTTTT; v_call: TRBV13; clone_size: once; d_call: .; j_call: TRBJ2-2
cdr3_aa: CASSPRTSSYEQYF; cdr3_nt: TGTGCCAGCAGCCCCCGGACTAGCTCCTACGAGCAGTACTTC; v_call: TRBV5-6; clone_size: .; d_call: TRBD2; j_call: TRBJ2-7
cdr3_aa: CASSLPTSGRSDTQYF; cdr3_nt: TGTGCCAGCAGTCTTCCTACTAGCGGGAGGTCAGATACGCAGTATTTT; v_call: TRBV28; clone_size: .; d_call: TRBD2; j_call: TRBJ2-3
cdr3_aa: CASRKGQLLNYGYTF; cdr3_nt: TGTGCCAGCAGAAAAGGACAGCTACTTAACTATGGCTACACCTTC; v_call: TRBV6-5; clone_size: .; d_call: .; j_call: TRBJ1-2
cdr3_aa: CASSGRGASTDTQYF; cdr3_nt: TGTGCCAGCAGCGGGCGGGGGGCAAGCACAGATACGCAGTATTTT; v_call: TRBV5-4; clone_size: once; d_call: TRBD2; j_call: TRBJ2-3
cdr3_aa: CASSVGLWDRGRVTQYF; cdr3_nt: TGTGCCAGCAGCGTAGGACTGTGGGACAGGGGGCGAGTGACCCAGTACTTC; v_call: TRBV9; clone_size: .; d_call: TRBD1; j_call: TRBJ2-5
cdr3_aa: CSAESRATDTQYF; cdr3_nt: TGCAGCGCCGAAAGTAGGGCTACAGATACGCAGTATTTT; v_call: TRBV29-1; clone_size: .; d_call: .; j_call: TRBJ2-3
cdr3_aa: CASSELGTRGELFF; cdr3_nt: TGTGCCAGCAGTGAACTAGGGACCCGCGGGGAGCTGTTTTTT; v_call: TRBV2; clone_size: .; d_call: .; j_call: TRBJ2-2
cdr3_aa: CASSLVSREEAFF; cdr3_nt: TGTGCCAGCAGCCTAGTGTCGAGGGAGGAAGCTTTCTTT; v_call: TRBV7-2; clone_size: .; d_call: .; j_call: TRBJ1-1
cdr3_aa: CASSFGSYEQYF; cdr3_nt: TGTGCCAGCAGTTTTGGGAGTTACGAGCAGTACTTC; v_call: TRBV27; clone_size: .; d_call: .; j_call: TRBJ2-7